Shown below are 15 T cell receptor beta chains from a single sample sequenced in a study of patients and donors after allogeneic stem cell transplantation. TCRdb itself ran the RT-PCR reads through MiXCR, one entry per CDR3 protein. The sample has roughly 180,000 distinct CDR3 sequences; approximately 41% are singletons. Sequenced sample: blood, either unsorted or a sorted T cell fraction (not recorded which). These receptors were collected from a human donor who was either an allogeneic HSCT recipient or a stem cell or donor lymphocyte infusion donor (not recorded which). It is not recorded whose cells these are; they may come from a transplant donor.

CDR3 amino acids: CSARNREDGYTF. DNA for the CDR3: TGCAGTGCTAGAAACAGGGAAGACGGCTACACCTTC. J is TRBJ1-2 and V is TRBV20-1; TRBD1 might be the D (6 bases). From germline, CDR1 is DFQATT and CDR2 SNEGSKA (reference sequence). This CDR3 region has 12 residues. Trimming left V 2 bases short and J 8 bases short, with 12 bases between.

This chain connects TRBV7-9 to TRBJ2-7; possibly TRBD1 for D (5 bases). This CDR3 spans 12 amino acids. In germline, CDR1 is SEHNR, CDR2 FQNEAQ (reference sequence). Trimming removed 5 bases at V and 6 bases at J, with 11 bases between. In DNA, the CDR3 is TGTGCCAGCAGCCCCGATCAGGGCGAGCAGTACTTC. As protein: CASSPDQGEQYF.

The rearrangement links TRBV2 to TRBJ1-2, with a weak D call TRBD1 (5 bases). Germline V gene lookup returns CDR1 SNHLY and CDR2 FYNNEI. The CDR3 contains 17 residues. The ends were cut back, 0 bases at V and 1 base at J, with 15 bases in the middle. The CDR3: CASSEAGTGAYNYGYTF. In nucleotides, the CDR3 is TGTGCCAGCAGTGAAGCTGGCACAGGAGCTTATAACTATGGCTACACCTTC.

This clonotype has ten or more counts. CDR3 sequence: CASRETWGAKTYSNQPQHF. CDR3 in DNA: TGTGCCAGCAGGGAGACCTGGGGGGCGAAGACCTATAGCAATCAGCCCCAGCATTTT. V gene TRBV27 combines with J gene TRBJ1-5; D is perhaps TRBD1 (6 bases). V shed 6 bases and J shed 0 bases, with 24 bases lying between them. The CDR3 extends over 19 amino acids. In germline, CDR1 is MNHEY, CDR2 SMNVEV (reference sequence).

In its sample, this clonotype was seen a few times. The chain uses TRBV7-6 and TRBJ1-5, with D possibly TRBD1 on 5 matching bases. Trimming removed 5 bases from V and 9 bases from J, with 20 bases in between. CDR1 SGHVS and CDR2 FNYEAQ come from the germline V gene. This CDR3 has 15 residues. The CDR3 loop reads CASSNGVDSRLPQHF. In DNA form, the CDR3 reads TGTGCCAGCAGCAATGGGGTAGACAGCCGATTGCCCCAGCATTTT.

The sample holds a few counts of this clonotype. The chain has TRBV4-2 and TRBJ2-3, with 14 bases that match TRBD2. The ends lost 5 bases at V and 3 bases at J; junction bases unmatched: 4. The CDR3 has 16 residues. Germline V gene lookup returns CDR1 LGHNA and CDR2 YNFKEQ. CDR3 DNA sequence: TGTGCCAGCAGCTCCCGGACTAGCGGGAGGACAGATACGCAGTATTTT. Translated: CASSSRTSGRTDTQYF.

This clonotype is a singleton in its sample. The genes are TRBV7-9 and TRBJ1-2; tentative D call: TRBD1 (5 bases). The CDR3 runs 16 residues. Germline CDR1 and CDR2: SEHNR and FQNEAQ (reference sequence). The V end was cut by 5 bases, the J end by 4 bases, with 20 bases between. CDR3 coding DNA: TGTGCCAGCAGCACCGTTGACAGTCACAGAGCCTATGGCTACACCTTC. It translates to CASSTVDSHRAYGYTF.

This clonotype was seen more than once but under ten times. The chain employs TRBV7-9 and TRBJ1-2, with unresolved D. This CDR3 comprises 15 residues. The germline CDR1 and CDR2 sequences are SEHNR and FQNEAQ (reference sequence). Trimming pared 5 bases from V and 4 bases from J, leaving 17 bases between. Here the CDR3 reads CASSPRILLPYGYTF. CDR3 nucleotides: TGTGCCAGCAGCCCTCGGATCCTCTTACCCTATGGCTACACCTTC.

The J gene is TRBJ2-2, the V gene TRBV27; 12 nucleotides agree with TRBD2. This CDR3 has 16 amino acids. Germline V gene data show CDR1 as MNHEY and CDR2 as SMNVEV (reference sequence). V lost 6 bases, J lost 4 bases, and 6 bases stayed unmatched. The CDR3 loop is CASSPEGLAGTGELFF. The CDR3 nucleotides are TGTGCCAGCAGCCCGGAGGGACTAGCGGGCACCGGGGAGCTGTTTTTT.

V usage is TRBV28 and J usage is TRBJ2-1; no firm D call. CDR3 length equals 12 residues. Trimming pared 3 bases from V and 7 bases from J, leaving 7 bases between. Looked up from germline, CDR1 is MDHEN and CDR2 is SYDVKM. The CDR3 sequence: CASSFARNEQFF. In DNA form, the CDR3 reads TGTGCCAGCAGTTTTGCGCGGAATGAGCAGTTCTTC.

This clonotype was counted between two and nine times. The CDR3 DNA sequence: TGTGCCAGCAGTTCGACGCGAGGGGCTTGGGATTCACCCCTCCACTTT. Protein sequence: CASSSTRGAWDSPLHF. The chain is built from TRBV6-5 and TRBJ1-6; D perhaps matches TRBD1 (5 bases). V was cut by 4 bases and J by 8 bases, with 18 bases left in between. Per the germline V gene, CDR1 is MNHEY and CDR2 is SVGAGI. The CDR3 length is 16 residues.

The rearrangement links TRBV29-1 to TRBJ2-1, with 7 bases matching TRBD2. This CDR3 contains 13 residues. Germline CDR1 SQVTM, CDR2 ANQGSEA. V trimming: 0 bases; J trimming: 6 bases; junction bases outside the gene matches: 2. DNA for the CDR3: TGCAGCGTTGAAGATGGGGGGGTCAATGAGCAGTTCTTC. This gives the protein CSVEDGGVNEQFF.

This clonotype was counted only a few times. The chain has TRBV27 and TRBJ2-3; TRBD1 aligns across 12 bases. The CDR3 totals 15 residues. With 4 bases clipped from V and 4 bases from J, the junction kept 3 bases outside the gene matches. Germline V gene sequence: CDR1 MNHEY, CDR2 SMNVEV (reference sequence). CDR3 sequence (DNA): TGTGCCAGCAGTTGGGACAGGGGGCGCGCAGATACGCAGTATTTT. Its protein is CASSWDRGRADTQYF.

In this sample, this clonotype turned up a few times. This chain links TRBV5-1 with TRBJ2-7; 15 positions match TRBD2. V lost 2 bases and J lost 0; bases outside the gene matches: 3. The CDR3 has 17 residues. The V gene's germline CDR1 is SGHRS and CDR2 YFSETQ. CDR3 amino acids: CASSFGTSGRTSYEQYF. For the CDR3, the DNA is TGCGCCAGCAGCTTCGGGACTAGCGGGAGGACCTCCTACGAGCAGTACTTC.

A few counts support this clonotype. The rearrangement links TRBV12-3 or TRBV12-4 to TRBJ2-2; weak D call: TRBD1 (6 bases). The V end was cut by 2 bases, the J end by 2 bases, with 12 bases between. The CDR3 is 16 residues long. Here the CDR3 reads CASSLLIQGNTGELFF. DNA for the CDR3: TGTGCCAGCAGTTTACTTATACAGGGAAACACCGGGGAGCTGTTTTTT.